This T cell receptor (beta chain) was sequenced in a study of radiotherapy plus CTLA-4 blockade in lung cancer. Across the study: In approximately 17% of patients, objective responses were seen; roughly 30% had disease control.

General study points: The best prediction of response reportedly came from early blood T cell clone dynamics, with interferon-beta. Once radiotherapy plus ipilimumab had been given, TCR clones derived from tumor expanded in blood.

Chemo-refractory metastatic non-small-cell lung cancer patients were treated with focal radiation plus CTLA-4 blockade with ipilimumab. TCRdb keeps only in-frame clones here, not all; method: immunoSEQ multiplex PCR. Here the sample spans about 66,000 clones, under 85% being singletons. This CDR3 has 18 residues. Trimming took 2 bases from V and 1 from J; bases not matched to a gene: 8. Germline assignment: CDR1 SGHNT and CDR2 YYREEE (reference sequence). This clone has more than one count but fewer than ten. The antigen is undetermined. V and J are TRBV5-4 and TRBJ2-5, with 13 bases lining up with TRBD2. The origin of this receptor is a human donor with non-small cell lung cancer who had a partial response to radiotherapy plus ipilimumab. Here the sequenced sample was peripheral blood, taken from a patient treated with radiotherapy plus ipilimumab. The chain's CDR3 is CASSFGTSGAQFQETQYF. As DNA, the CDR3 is TGTGCCAGCAGCTTCGGGACTAGCGGGGCCCAATTCCAAGAGACCCAGTACTTC.